Below, 21 T cell receptor beta chains from the same sample are listed, as sequenced in a study of control samples from healthy donors and cancer patients. TCRdb's copy holds only in-frame clones and misses some; the assay was immunoSEQ multiplex PCR. The sample carries around 130,000 clones, 85% to 90% recorded once. The sequencing sample was made of PBMCs. The origin of the receptors is a man aged 45-60 years with head and neck cancer.

The V gene is TRBV6-5, the J gene TRBJ2-1; D is ambiguous. This CDR3 comprises 12 residues. Looked up from germline, CDR1 is MNHEY and CDR2 is SVGAGI. Trimming removed 11 bases at V and 4 bases at J, with 12 bases between. The CDR3 DNA reads TGTGCCGGTGCAATCCAATACAATGAGCAGTTCTTC. Amino acid sequence: CAGAIQYNEQFF.

This chain uses TRBV28 with TRBJ2-3, with 11 bases matching TRBD2. The CDR3 consists of 16 residues. Germline V gene lookup returns CDR1 MDHEN and CDR2 SYDVKM. V lost 7 bases, J lost 3 bases, and 9 bases stayed unmatched. The CDR3, as DNA: TGTGCCAGCACCGTCGCCTTAGCGGGGGGGACAGATACGCAGTATTTT. This codes for CASTVALAGGTDTQYF. The variable domain in full, with the rest retrieved from reference TRBV28 and TRBJ2-3, is DVKVTQSSRYLVKRTGEKVFLECVQDMDHENMFWYRQDPGLGLRLIYFSYDVKMKEKGDIPEGYSVSREKKERFSLILESASTNQTSMYLCASTVALAGGTDTQYFGPGTRLTVL.

The V gene is TRBV4-1, the J gene TRBJ1-5, with D possibly TRBD1 on 5 matching bases. The germline V gene encodes CDR1 MGHRA and CDR2 YSYEKL. V shed 1 base and J shed 2 bases, with 12 bases lying between them. CDR3 size: 16 residues. CDR3 region: CASSQVSGAGNQPQHF. Written as DNA, the CDR3 is TGCGCCAGCAGCCAAGTGTCCGGGGCTGGCAATCAGCCCCAGCATTTT.

In DNA form, the CDR3 reads TGCGCCAGCAGCCAAGATGCGGTGGGAACCTGGGGTAATGAGCAGTTCTTC. Translated: CASSQDAVGTWGNEQFF. The genes are TRBV4-1 and TRBJ2-1, with D unresolved. This CDR3 contains 17 residues. V lost 0 bases and J lost 7, with 19 bases in between. Germline V gene data show CDR1 as MGHRA and CDR2 as YSYEKL.

This chain connects TRBV15 to TRBJ2-5; unclear D gene. Per germline, CDR1 LNHNV and CDR2 YYDKDF (reference sequence). The CDR3 runs to 12 residues. Between the trimmed V and J ends, which lost 10 bases and 2 bases, there was a span of 11 bases. The CDR3 region has the DNA TGTGCCAGACTGACGACGCAAGAGACCCAGTACTTC. Its protein product is CARLTTQETQYF.

The V call is TRBV6-6, the J call TRBJ2-7; no firm D call. The length of the CDR3 is 13 residues. Germline CDR1 MNHNY, CDR2 SVGAGI (reference sequence). Trimming removed 2 bases from V and 0 bases from J, with 5 bases in between. DNA for the CDR3: TGTGCCAGCAGTTACGACGACTCCTACGAGCAGTACTTC. It translates to CASSYDDSYEQYF.

The chain uses TRBV10-3 and TRBJ2-1, with D tentatively TRBD1 (6 bases). V gave up 5 bases and J gave up 4 bases, with 12 bases separating them. Germline V gene data show CDR1 as ENHRY and CDR2 as SYGVKD. The length of the CDR3 is 14 residues. In nucleotides, the CDR3 is TGTGCCATCAGTTCCGGGACACTATACAATGAGCAGTTCTTC. It translates to CAISSGTLYNEQFF.

The chain is built from TRBV6-5 and TRBJ1-6; D call uncertain. Trimming left V 9 bases short and J 6 bases short, with 12 bases between. In germline, CDR1 is MNHEY, CDR2 SVGAGI. This CDR3 spans 13 amino acids. CDR3 amino acids: CASLLETNSPLHF. CDR3 nucleotide sequence: TGTGCCAGTTTGTTAGAGACTAATTCACCCCTCCACTTT.

This chain joins TRBV2 and TRBJ2-7; D unresolved. This CDR3 contains 15 residues. CDR1 SNHLY and CDR2 FYNNEI come from the germline V gene. Trimming removed 3 bases at V and 3 bases at J, with 15 bases between. The CDR3, as DNA: TGTGCCAGCAGTGAGTTACCGGGCAGCCGCTACGAGCAGTACTTC. This translates into CASSELPGSRYEQYF.

V usage is TRBV18 and J usage is TRBJ1-1, with D tentatively TRBD1 (6 bases). Trimming left V 6 bases short and J 2 bases short, with 10 bases between. Germline loops: CDR1 KGHSH, CDR2 LQKENI. The CDR3 consists of 13 residues. CDR3 in amino acids: CASSRTANTEAFF. CDR3 in DNA: TGTGCCAGCTCCCGGACAGCCAACACTGAAGCTTTCTTT.

The chain combines TRBV27 with TRBJ2-7, with D possibly matching TRBD1 (6 bases). V shed 3 bases and J shed 7 bases, with 19 bases lying between them. CDR3 length: 15 amino acids. Germline CDR1 is MNHEY and CDR2 is SMNVEV (reference sequence). The CDR3 coding sequence is TGTGCCAGCAGTTTGGATACAGGGTCACGGAGGGAGCAGTACTTC. Amino acid sequence: CASSLDTGSRREQYF.

This chain uses TRBV23-1 with TRBJ2-1; D remains ambiguous. TRBV23-1 is known as an ORF, though its function is uncertain. The CDR3 is 12 amino acids. V was cut by 5 bases and J by 8 bases, with 10 bases left in between. The CDR3 is CASSFAHDEQFF. Written as DNA, the CDR3 is TGCGCCAGCAGTTTCGCACATGATGAGCAGTTCTTC.

The chain links TRBV29-1 to TRBJ2-7; D assignment may be TRBD1 or TRBD2 (5 bases each). There are 13 residues in the CDR3. Trimming took 7 bases from V and 13 from J, leaving 26 bases between them. The germline gives CDR1 SQVTM, CDR2 ANQGSEA. As DNA, the CDR3 is TGCAGCGCAGAACGGGGCGGAGAAGGGATCCCATACTTC. It specifies CSAERGGEGIPYF.

This chain uses TRBV24-1 with TRBJ1-2; tentatively, D is TRBD1 (5 bases). The CDR3 has 12 amino acids. Germline-derived CDR1 and CDR2 are KGHDR and SFDVKD. V shed 5 bases and J shed 5 bases, with 8 bases lying between them. The chain's CDR3 is CATSVGGYGYTF. In DNA form, the CDR3 reads TGTGCCACCAGTGTGGGGGGGTATGGCTACACCTTC.

This chain links TRBV3-1 (or the pseudogene TRBV3-2) with TRBJ2-1; weak D call: TRBD2 (5 bases). CDR1 and CDR2 from the germline V gene are LGHDT and YNNKEL (reference sequence). The V gene lost 3 bases and the J gene lost 4 bases, with 13 bases spanning the gap. The CDR3 has 15 amino acids. The CDR3 nucleotides are TGTGCCAGCAGCCAGGCTTTAGGCGGGTACAATGAGCAGTTCTTC. Its protein is CASSQALGGYNEQFF.

The chain recombines TRBV27 with TRBJ2-1; no reliable D call. From germline, CDR1 is MNHEY and CDR2 SMNVEV (reference sequence). The V end lost 5 bases, the J end lost 8 bases, and 13 bases lay between the germline ends. This CDR3 contains 13 residues. CDR3 in amino acids: CASSMRVNHEQFF. As DNA, the CDR3 is TGTGCCAGCAGTATGAGAGTAAACCATGAGCAGTTCTTC.

This sequence joins TRBV11-2 and TRBJ1-1; TRBD1 agrees at 9 bases. V lost 5 bases to trimming and J lost 5 bases; unmatched junction nucleotides: 6. Germline loops: CDR1 SGHAT, CDR2 FQNNGV. There are 14 residues in the CDR3. DNA for the CDR3: TGTGCCAGCAGCCAAGACAGGGGGGCGACTGAAGCTTTCTTT. As protein: CASSQDRGATEAFF.

The chain's CDR3 is CASSPGVSNTEAFF. The CDR3 DNA reads TGCGCCAGCAGCCCTGGAGTGTCGAACACTGAAGCTTTCTTT. This sequence joins TRBV5-1 and TRBJ1-1; D is ambiguous. Trimming took off 4 bases at V and 1 base at J, with 11 bases between the two ends. Per the germline V gene, CDR1 is SGHRS and CDR2 is YFSETQ. This CDR3 is 14 amino acids long.

The chain uses TRBV6-5 and TRBJ2-7, with 7 bases fitting TRBD2. This CDR3 has 15 amino acids. CDR1 is MNHEY, CDR2 SVGAGI, per germline. V trimming: 5 bases; J trimming: 1 base; junction bases outside the gene matches: 8. CDR3 sequence reads: CASSTRDGGSYEQYF. CDR3 in DNA: TGTGCCAGCAGTACCAGGGACGGGGGGTCCTACGAGCAGTACTTC.

This rearrangement joins TRBV27 to TRBJ2-7; D remains unclear. Germline CDR1 reads MNHEY; CDR2 reads SMNVEV (reference sequence). CDR3 length: 11 residues. V was trimmed by 7 bases and J by 3 bases, leaving 7 bases between them. The CDR3 region is CASTKGYEQYF. The CDR3 DNA reads TGTGCCAGCACTAAAGGCTACGAGCAGTACTTC.

The chain combines TRBV7-2 with TRBJ2-7; 7 bases agree with TRBD2. The V gene end was trimmed by 5 bases and the J gene end by 1 base; junction bases not matched to a gene: 8. Germline V gene sequence: CDR1 SGHTA, CDR2 FQGNSA. The CDR3 totals 15 residues. The CDR3 nucleotides are TGTGCCAGCAGCAAAAGCGGGAAAAGTTCCTACGAGCAGTACTTC. Translation gives CASSKSGKSSYEQYF.